Listed below are T cell receptor beta chains from one sample, sequenced in a study of shared clonotypes between healthy human individuals. The table came from immunoSEQ multiplex PCR; TCRdb's copy has only in-frame clones and leaves some out. This table holds over 2,000,000 clones, around 93% found once. The sample taken for sequencing was naive CD8+ T cells from PBMCs. The receptors were sampled from a man aged 18 to 29 in good health. Some clones in this sample may be carry-over from other donors' samples. Each CDR3 is given with its conserved first and last residue. The D gene is left open where the match is weak. A row's size may be missing; if present it is once, few, many or a size class.

cdr3_length clone_size d_call j_call v_call cdr3_aa cdr3_nt
13 . TRBD1 TRBJ2-7 TRBV5-4 CASSLRTGDEQYF TGTGCCAGCAGCTTGAGGACAGGGGACGAGCAGTACTTC
13 . . TRBJ2-7 TRBV11-2 CASSLDKLYEQYF TGTGCCAGCAGCTTAGACAAGCTCTACGAGCAGTACTTC
17 . TRBD1 TRBJ2-5 TRBV9 CASSAQGVIGRGETQYF TGTGCCAGCAGCGCGCAGGGGGTTATCGGGCGTGGAGAGACCCAGTACTTC
11 . . TRBJ2-7 TRBV28 CASSPGTEQYF TGTGCCAGCAGTCCAGGGACCGAGCAGTACTTC
17 . . TRBJ2-5 TRBV28 CASSLGPQRPTWETQYF TGTGCCAGCAGTTTAGGTCCACAGCGTCCGACGTGGGAGACCCAGTACTTC
14 . . TRBJ2-5 TRBV27 CASSPNTDGETQYF TGTGCCAGCAGTCCCAACACGGATGGGGAGACCCAGTACTTC
10 few . TRBJ1-1 TRBV28 CASISTEAFF TGTGCCAGTATCAGCACTGAAGCTTTCTTT
15 . TRBD1 TRBJ2-5 TRBV5-8 CASSLGQTYQETQYF TGTGCCAGCAGTCTGGGACAGACGTACCAAGAGACCCAGTACTTC
13 . . TRBJ2-4 TRBV13 CASSQREENIQYF TGTGCCAGCAGCCAACGGGAAGAAAACATTCAGTACTTC
13 once TRBD1 TRBJ2-7 TRBV2 CARSGTGNYEQYF TGTGCCAGGTCCGGGACAGGGAACTACGAGCAGTACTTC
15 . TRBD2 TRBJ2-1 TRBV27 CASIPSGITYNEQFF TGTGCCAGCATCCCTAGCGGGATAACTTACAATGAGCAGTTCTTC
14 . . TRBJ1-1 TRBV4-1 CASTLGQGITEAFF TGCGCCAGCACCCTCGGGCAGGGCATCACTGAAGCTTTCTTT
13 few . TRBJ1-1 TRBV30 CAWRFESFTEAFF TGTGCCTGGAGGTTTGAGAGTTTTACTGAAGCTTTCTTT
15 . . TRBJ2-3 TRBV7-9 CASRARDPKGDTQYF TGTGCCAGCAGGGCCCGGGACCCCAAGGGAGATACGCAGTATTTT
14 . TRBD1 TRBJ1-2 TRBV7-9 CASSRTGQNYGYTF TGTGCCAGCAGCCGCACGGGACAGAACTATGGCTACACCTTC
14 . . TRBJ2-1 TRBV11-2 CASSFMLRGDEQFF TGTGCCAGCAGCTTTATGCTGAGAGGGGATGAGCAGTTCTTC
17 . TRBD2 TRBJ2-4 TRBV4-1 CASSHPRSGRAKNIQYF TGCGCCAGCAGCCATCCCCGTAGCGGGAGGGCCAAAAACATTCAGTACTTC
15 once . TRBJ1-1 TRBV5-8 CASSRGTVSWTEAFF TGTGCCAGCTCCCGGGGGACGGTTTCTTGGACTGAAGCTTTCTTT
16 . TRBD1 TRBJ1-2 TRBV15 CATSRVGDRGNYGYTF TGTGCCACCAGCAGAGTGGGGGACAGGGGGAACTATGGCTACACCTTC
11 . . TRBJ1-4 TRBV6-1 CASRYGEKLFF TGTGCCAGCAGATACGGTGAAAAACTGTTTTTT
17 . TRBD1 TRBJ1-2 TRBV5-6 CASTGGGTGWLDYGYTF TGTGCCAGCACCGGCGGGGGGACAGGGTGGTTGGATTATGGCTACACCTTC
15 . TRBD1 TRBJ2-7 TRBV7-8 CASRISTGPYYEQYF TGTGCCAGCAGAATATCGACAGGGCCTTACTACGAGCAGTACTTC
17 . . TRBJ2-1 TRBV21-1 CASSKLGAGDSYNEQFF TGTGCCAGCAGCAAACTTGGAGCGGGGGATTCCTACAATGAGCAGTTCTTC
18 once TRBD2 TRBJ2-1 TRBV4-1 CASSSGLAGVGSYNEQFF TGCGCCAGCAGCTCGGGACTAGCGGGAGTCGGGTCCTACAATGAGCAGTTCTTC
17 . TRBD2 TRBJ2-7 TRBV4-2 CASSHPGRGLAGAEQYF TGTGCCAGCAGCCATCCCGGGCGGGGACTAGCGGGAGCTGAGCAGTACTTC
12 . . TRBJ2-1 TRBV6-5 CASSYPWGEQFF TGTGCCAGCAGTTACCCCTGGGGTGAGCAGTTCTTC
17 . TRBD2 TRBJ2-5 TRBV27 CASSIQPPPGGRETQYF TGTGCCAGCAGCATACAACCGCCCCCCGGGGGGAGAGAGACCCAGTACTTC
18 . TRBD1 TRBJ2-6 TRBV9 CASSPGQGRLPGANVLTF TGTGCCAGCAGCCCAGGACAGGGGAGGCTACCTGGGGCCAACGTCCTGACTTTC
20 . . TRBJ1-3 TRBV2 CASSEGVARNRFSSGNTIYF TGTGCCAGCAGTGAAGGGGTGGCGAGGAACCGATTTAGCTCTGGAAACACCATATATTTT
14 . . TRBJ1-3 TRBV11-2 CASTLGISGNTIYF TGTGCCAGCACCCTCGGGATCTCTGGAAACACCATATATTTT
12 . . TRBJ1-4 TRBV7-9 CASSPPEEKLFF TGTGCCAGCAGCCCACCAGAGGAAAAACTGTTTTTT
17 . TRBD1 TRBJ2-7 TRBV7-6 CASSLMDRDVAGYEQYF TGTGCCAGCAGCTTAATGGACAGGGACGTAGCTGGATACGAGCAGTACTTC
15 . TRBD2 TRBJ2-2 TRBV7-8 CASSLGLAGAGELFF TGTGCCAGCAGCCTCGGACTAGCGGGAGCCGGGGAGCTGTTTTTT
17 . TRBD1 TRBJ1-2 TRBV29-1 CSVELVIGQEPTYGYTF TGCAGCGTTGAACTTGTGATCGGACAGGAGCCGACCTATGGCTACACCTTC
16 . . TRBJ2-7 TRBV6-1 CASSEADWAASYEQYF TGTGCCAGCAGTGAAGCCGATTGGGCGGCTTCCTACGAGCAGTACTTC
15 . TRBD2 TRBJ2-7 TRBV7-2 CASSYIAGGGYEQYF TGTGCCAGCAGCTACATAGCGGGAGGGGGCTACGAGCAGTACTTC
16 . TRBD2 TRBJ2-1 TRBV2 CASRANPWLAGSEQFF TGTGCCAGCAGAGCCAACCCCTGGCTAGCGGGAAGTGAGCAGTTCTTC
16 . TRBD1 TRBJ2-7 TRBV9 CASSVTVGQGANEQYF TGTGCCAGCAGCGTGACGGTAGGACAGGGGGCTAACGAGCAGTACTTC
15 . TRBD1 TRBJ2-7 TRBV29-1 CSVDSGQGFLHEQYF TGCAGCGTTGATTCGGGACAGGGGTTTCTCCACGAGCAGTACTTC
14 . . TRBJ1-1 TRBV6-5 CASSFARMNTEAFF TGTGCCAGCAGTTTCGCAAGAATGAACACTGAAGCTTTCTTT
15 . . TRBJ1-1 TRBV9 CASSDPAGMNTEAFF TGTGCCAGCAGCGACCCCGCCGGCATGAACACTGAAGCTTTCTTT
14 . . TRBJ2-7 TRBV7-9 CASSRPQSEYEQYF TGTGCCAGCAGCCGGCCCCAAAGCGAATACGAGCAGTACTTC
14 . . TRBJ1-5 TRBV5-5 CASSLGRNYQPQHF TGTGCCAGCAGCCTCGGGCGGAATTATCAGCCCCAGCATTTT
13 . . TRBJ2-7 TRBV28 CASSLGRSYEQYF TGTGCCAGCAGTTTGGGCCGATCATACGAGCAGTACTTC
11 . . TRBJ2-5 TRBV5-1 CPAAPPRTQYF TGCCCGGCGGCCCCTCCCAGGACCCAGTACTTC
18 . . TRBJ2-2 TRBV10-3 CAISEPKVGTRNTGELFF TGTGCCATCAGTGAGCCAAAGGTAGGGACGAGGAACACCGGGGAGCTGTTTTTT
16 . . TRBJ2-5 TRBV7-9 CASSTPRGQIQETQYF TGTGCCAGCAGCACCCCCCGAGGACAGATCCAAGAGACCCAGTACTTC
14 . . TRBJ2-7 TRBV10-3 CAISEARSSYEQYF TGTGCCATCAGCGAGGCACGAAGCTCCTACGAGCAGTACTTC
16 . . TRBJ1-5 TRBV21-1 CASSKVTGISNQPQHF TGTGCCAGCAGCAAAGTAACGGGAATTAGCAATCAGCCCCAGCATTTT
18 once TRBD2 TRBJ2-3 TRBV5-1 CASSPTTLLSGKTDTQYF TGCGCCAGCAGCCCTACTACCCTTCTTAGCGGGAAGACAGATACGCAGTATTTT
16 . TRBD2 TRBJ2-5 TRBV7-8 CASSFPGLPNQETQYF TGTGCCAGCAGCTTTCCGGGACTACCAAACCAAGAGACCCAGTACTTC
14 . . TRBJ2-6 TRBV4-3 CASSLSSGANVLTF TGCGCCAGCAGCCTGAGTTCTGGGGCCAACGTCCTGACTTTC
13 once . TRBJ2-3 TRBV9 CASSPAYGDTQYF TGTGCCAGCAGCCCAGCATACGGGGATACGCAGTATTTT